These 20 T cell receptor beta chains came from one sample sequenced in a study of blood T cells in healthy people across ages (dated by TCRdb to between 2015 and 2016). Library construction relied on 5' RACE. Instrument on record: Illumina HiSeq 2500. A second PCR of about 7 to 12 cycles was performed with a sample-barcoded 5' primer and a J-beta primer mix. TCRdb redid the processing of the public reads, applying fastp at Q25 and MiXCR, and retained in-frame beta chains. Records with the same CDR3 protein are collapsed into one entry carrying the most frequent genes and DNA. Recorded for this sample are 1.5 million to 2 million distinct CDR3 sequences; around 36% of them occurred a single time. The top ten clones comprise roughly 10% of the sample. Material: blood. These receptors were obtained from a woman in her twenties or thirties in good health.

The CDR3 region is CASSLERQAMAFF. CDR3 sequence (DNA): TGTGCCAGCAGCTTGGAGCGACAGGCTATGGCTTTCTTT. The J gene is TRBJ1-1, the V gene TRBV5-5; the D gene is possibly TRBD1 (6 bases). Germline loops: CDR1 SGHKS, CDR2 YYEKEE (reference sequence). The CDR3 length is 13 residues. Trimming removed 0 bases at V and 11 bases at J, with 14 bases between.

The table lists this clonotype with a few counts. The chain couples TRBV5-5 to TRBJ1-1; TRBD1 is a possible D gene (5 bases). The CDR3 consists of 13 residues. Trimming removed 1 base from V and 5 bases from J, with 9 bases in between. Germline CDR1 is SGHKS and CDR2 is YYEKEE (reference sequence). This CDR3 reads CASSLWAGTEAFF. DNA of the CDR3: TGTGCCAGCAGCTTGTGGGCAGGGACTGAAGCTTTCTTT. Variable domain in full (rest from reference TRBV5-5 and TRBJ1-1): DAGVTQSPTHLIKTRGQQVTLRCSPISGHKSVSWYQQVLGQGPQFIFQYYEKEERGRGNFPDRFSARQFPNYSSELNVNALLLGDSALYLCASSLWAGTEAFFGQGTRLTVV.

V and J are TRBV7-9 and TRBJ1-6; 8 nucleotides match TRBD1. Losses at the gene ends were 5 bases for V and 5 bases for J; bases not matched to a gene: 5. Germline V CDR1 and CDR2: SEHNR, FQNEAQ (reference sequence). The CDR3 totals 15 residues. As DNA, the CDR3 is TGTGCCAGCAGCCAATCGACAGGGGATAATTCACCCCTCCACTTT. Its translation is CASSQSTGDNSPLHF. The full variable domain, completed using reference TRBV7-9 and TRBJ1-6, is DTGVSQNPRHKITKRGQNVTFRCDPISEHNRLYWYRQTLGQGPEFLTYFQNEAQLEKSRLLSDRFSAERPKGSFSTLEIQRTEQGDSAMYLCASSQSTGDNSPLHFGNGTRLTVT.

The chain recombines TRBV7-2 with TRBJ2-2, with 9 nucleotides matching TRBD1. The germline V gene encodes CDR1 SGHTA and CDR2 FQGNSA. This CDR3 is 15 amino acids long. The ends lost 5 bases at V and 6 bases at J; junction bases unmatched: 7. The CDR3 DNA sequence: TGTGCCAGCAGCCGGGACAGGGTATTCTCCGGGGAGCTGTTTTTT. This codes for CASSRDRVFSGELFF.

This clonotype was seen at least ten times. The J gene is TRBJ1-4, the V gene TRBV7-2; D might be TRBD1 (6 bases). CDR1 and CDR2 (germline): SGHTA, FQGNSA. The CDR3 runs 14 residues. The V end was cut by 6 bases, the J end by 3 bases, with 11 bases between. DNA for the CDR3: TGTGCCAGCAGTCTCAGGGGCTCTAATGAAAAACTGTTTTTT. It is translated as CASSLRGSNEKLFF. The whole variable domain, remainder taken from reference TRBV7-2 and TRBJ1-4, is GAGVSQSPSNKVTEKGKDVELRCDPISGHTALYWYRQSLGQGLEFLIYFQGNSAPDKSGLPSDRFSAERTGGSVSTLTIQRTQQEDSAVYLCASSLRGSNEKLFFGSGTQLSVL.

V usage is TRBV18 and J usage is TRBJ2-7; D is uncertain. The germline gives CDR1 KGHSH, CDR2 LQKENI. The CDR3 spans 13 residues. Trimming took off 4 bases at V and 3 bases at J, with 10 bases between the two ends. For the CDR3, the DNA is TGTGCCAGCTCACACGGGTTCGGCTACGAGCAGTACTTC. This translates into CASSHGFGYEQYF.

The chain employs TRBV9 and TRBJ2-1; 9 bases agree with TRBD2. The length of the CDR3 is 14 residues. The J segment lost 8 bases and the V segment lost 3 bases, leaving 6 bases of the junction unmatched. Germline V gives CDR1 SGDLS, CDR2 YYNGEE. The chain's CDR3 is CASSGTSVWDEQFF. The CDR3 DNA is TGTGCCAGCAGCGGGACTAGCGTCTGGGATGAGCAGTTCTTC.

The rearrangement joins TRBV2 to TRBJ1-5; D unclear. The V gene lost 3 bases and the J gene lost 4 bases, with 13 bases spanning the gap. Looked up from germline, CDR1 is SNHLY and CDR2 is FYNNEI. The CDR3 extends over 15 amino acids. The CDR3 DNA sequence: TGTGCCAGCAGTGAGTACGGCAGCCCGAATCAGCCCCAGCATTTT. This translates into CASSEYGSPNQPQHF.

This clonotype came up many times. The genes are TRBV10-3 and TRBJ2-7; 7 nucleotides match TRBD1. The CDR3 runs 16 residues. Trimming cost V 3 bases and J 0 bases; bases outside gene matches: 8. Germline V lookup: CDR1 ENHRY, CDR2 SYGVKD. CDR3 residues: CAISDEGQPTSYEQYF. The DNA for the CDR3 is TGTGCCATCAGTGATGAGGGACAGCCCACCTCCTACGAGCAGTACTTC.

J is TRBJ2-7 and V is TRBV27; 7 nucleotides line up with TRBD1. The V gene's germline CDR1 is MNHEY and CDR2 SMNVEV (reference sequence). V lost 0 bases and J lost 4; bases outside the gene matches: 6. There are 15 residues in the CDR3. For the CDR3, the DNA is TGTGCCAGCAGTTTATCCGGGGACAGTCGATACGAGCAGTACTTC. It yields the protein CASSLSGDSRYEQYF.

CDR3 residues: CSARPPSGGAYTQYF. DNA for the CDR3: TGCAGTGCTAGACCCCCTAGCGGGGGGGCTTATACGCAGTATTTT. The chain has TRBV20-1 and TRBJ2-3; 12 nucleotides agree with TRBD2. There are 15 residues in the CDR3. Losses at the gene ends were 2 bases for V and 7 bases for J; bases not matched to a gene: 7. Germline CDR1 is DFQATT and CDR2 is SNEGSKA (reference sequence).

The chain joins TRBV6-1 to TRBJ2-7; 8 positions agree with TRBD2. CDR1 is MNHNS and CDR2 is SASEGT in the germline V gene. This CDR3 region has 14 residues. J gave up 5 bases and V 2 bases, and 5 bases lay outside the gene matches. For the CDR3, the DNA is TGTGCCAGCAGTGAACGGGAGGGTTCCCACGAGCAGTACTTC. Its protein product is CASSEREGSHEQYF.

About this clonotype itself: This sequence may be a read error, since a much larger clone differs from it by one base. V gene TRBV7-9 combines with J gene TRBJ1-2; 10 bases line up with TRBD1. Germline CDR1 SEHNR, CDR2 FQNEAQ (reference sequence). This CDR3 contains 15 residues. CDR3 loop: CASSDRDRGGYDYTF. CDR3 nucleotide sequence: TGTGCCAGCAGCGACCGGGACAGGGGCGGCTATGACTACACCTTC.

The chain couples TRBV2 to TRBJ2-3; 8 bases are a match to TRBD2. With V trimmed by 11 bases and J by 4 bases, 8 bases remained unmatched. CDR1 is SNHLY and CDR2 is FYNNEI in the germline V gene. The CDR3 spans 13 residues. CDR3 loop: CAAQRGRSDTQYF. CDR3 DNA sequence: TGTGCCGCCCAGCGGGGGAGGTCAGATACGCAGTATTTT.

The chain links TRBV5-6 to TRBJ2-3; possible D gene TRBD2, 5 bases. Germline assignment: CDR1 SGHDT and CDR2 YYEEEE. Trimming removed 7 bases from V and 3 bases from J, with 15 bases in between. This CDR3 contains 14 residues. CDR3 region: CASRRGGRTDTQYF. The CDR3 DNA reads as TGTGCCAGCCGACGGGGTGGAAGGACAGATACGCAGTATTTT.

The CDR3 reads CASSLTATLNGVLNEQFF. The CDR3 DNA sequence: TGTGCCAGCAGCTTAACCGCCACACTCAATGGGGTACTCAATGAGCAGTTCTTC. J is TRBJ2-1 and V is TRBV7-3; D gene unclear. Germline loops: CDR1 SGHTA, CDR2 FQGTGA. This CDR3 region has 18 residues. Trimming removed 0 bases from V and 6 bases from J, with 21 bases in between.

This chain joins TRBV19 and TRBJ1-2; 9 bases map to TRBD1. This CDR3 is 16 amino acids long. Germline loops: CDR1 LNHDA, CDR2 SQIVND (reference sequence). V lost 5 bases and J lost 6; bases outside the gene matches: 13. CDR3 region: CASSQLTDRGNHGYTF. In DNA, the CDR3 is TGTGCCAGTAGTCAACTCACGGACAGGGGAAATCATGGCTACACCTTC. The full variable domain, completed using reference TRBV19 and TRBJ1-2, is DGGITQSPKYLFRKEGQNVTLSCEQNLNHDAMYWYRQDPGQGLRLIYYSQIVNDFQKGDIAEGYSVSREKKESFPLTVTSAQKNPTAFYLCASSQLTDRGNHGYTFGSGTRLTVV.

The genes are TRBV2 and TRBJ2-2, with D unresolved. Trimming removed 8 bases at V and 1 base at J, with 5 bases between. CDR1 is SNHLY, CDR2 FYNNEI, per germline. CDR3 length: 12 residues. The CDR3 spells CASVENTGELFF. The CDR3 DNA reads TGTGCCAGCGTAGAGAACACCGGGGAGCTGTTTTTT.

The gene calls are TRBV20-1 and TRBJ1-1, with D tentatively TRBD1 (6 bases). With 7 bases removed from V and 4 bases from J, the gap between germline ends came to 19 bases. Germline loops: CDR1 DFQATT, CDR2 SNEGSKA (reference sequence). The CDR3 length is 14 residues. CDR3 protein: CSVSGGAKITEAFF. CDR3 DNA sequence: TGCAGTGTGTCGGGGGGCGCAAAAATCACTGAAGCTTTCTTT.

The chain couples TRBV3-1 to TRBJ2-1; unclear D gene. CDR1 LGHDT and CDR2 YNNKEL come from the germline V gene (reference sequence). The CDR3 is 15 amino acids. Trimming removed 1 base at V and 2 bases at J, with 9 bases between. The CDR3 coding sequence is TGTGCCAGCAGCCAAGCCAAAAGGGCCTACAATGAGCAGTTCTTC. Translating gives CASSQAKRAYNEQFF.